A single TCR beta chain is shown here with its context. This record belongs to a study of T cell responses to AZD1222 COVID-19 vaccine. Using immunoSEQ multiplex PCR, the repertoire was profiled, and TCRdb retains in-frame clones only, with some absent. The sample includes 150,000 to 200,000 clones, about 92% seen only once; the top ten take approximately 1.5%. The specimen comprised peripheral blood, sampled on day 0 of AZD1222 vaccination. This receptor was identified in an adult in good health.

In DNA, the CDR3 is TGTGCCAGCAGCTTAGTCTTAGGGTCGGGGTTAGCTAGCACAGATACGCAGTATTTT. The encoded protein is CASSLVLGSGLASTDTQYF. The V gene is TRBV11-2, the J gene TRBJ2-3; the D gene is possibly TRBD2 (5 bases). Trimming stripped 1 base from V and 0 bases from J, with 20 bases between. CDR3 length: 19 residues. In germline, CDR1 is SGHAT, CDR2 FQNNGV.